This TCR beta chain was captured by sequencing in a study of brain metastases from non-small cell lung cancer. Points from the study as a whole: Fewer infiltrating T cells were found in brain metastases than primaries. Expanded T-cell clones appeared in around 60% of brain metastases over primaries. Brain metastases shared most TCR repertoire with primaries, with sparse T cells.

About this clone: Its matching antigen is unknown.

Sequenced by immunoSEQ multiplex PCR; TCRdb stores in-frame clones only, minus some. The sample contains 14,000 to 15,000 clones, about four fifths of which appear only once. V shed 8 bases and J shed 8 bases, with 16 bases lying between them. The CDR3 length is 13 residues. The germline gives CDR1 SNHLY, CDR2 FYNNEI. This clonotype was sampled from a donor at least 40 years old with non-small cell lung cancer. The sequenced sample consisted of primary lung tumor tissue. The chain joins TRBV2 to TRBJ2-1; TRBD1 is a possible D gene (7 bases). The CDR3 DNA follows: TGTGCCAGCGCTGCAGGGGGGTACCATGAGCAGTTCTTC. Its protein product is CASAAGGYHEQFF.